The entry that follows covers one T cell receptor beta chain sequence. The data originate from a study of blood T cell repertoires in COVID-19. Profiling relied on immunoSEQ multiplex PCR, and the TCRdb table lists in-frame clones only, not all of them. Found here are about 98,000 clones, 70% to 90% of them singletons; the top ten hold approximately 4.9%. This TCR was sampled from a man between 65 and 85 years old with acute or convalescent COVID-19. The sequenced material came from peripheral blood.

As DNA, the CDR3 is TGTGCCAGCAGTTTAGGGGGCGCTGGAGGTAATCAGCCCCAGCATTTT. It translates to CASSLGGAGGNQPQHF. This chain links TRBV28 with TRBJ1-5; D perhaps matches TRBD1 (6 bases). Germline V lookup: CDR1 MDHEN, CDR2 SYDVKM. Trimming shortened V by 2 bases and J by 4 bases, and 15 bases separated the two germline ends. This CDR3 spans 16 amino acids.